This T cell receptor beta chain was retrieved from a study of glioma-infiltrating T cells after dendritic cell vaccination (dated by TCRdb to 2016 to 2018). Study-level background: The cohort comprised roughly 15 glioblastoma patients from Phase I and II dendritic cell vaccination trials, 9 newly diagnosed and 6 with recurrent disease. Patients received autologous tumor lysate-pulsed dendritic cell vaccination between about 2003 and 2013. To make the vaccine, monocyte-derived dendritic cells were cultured for approximately 7 days with IL-4 and GM-CSF and then pulsed overnight with autologous tumor lysate. Each patient got three intradermal injections of the dendritic cell vaccine, spaced at biweekly intervals, in the arm below the axilla. In glioblastoma patients vaccinated with dendritic cells, deep sequencing of TCR beta CDR3 regions served to measure tumor-infiltrating lymphocyte content and to compare repertoires between tumor and blood. Survival after dendritic cell vaccination was correlated with TCR sequencing metrics such as TIL content and the overlap between tumor and blood repertoires. General conclusions and limits of the study: Higher estimated pretreatment TIL content predicted longer time to progression and overall survival after dendritic cell vaccination. No direct relationship between TCR clonality and survival was found, suggesting a diverse polyclonal response may matter. The cohort was small and heterogeneous, with few patients having full blood and tumor sets and even fewer initial-recurrent tumor pairs. The three-group TCR overlap response model was described as speculative and requiring prospective validation.

The sample's time point label, decoded: after dendritic cell vaccination, including at tumor progression/relapse. Selection of patients required sufficient residual fresh-frozen tumor tissue and over two years of available survival data. An isocitrate dehydrogenase mutation was not carried by any of the glioblastoma patients, although molecular status was otherwise variable. PBMC were collected before vaccination, two weeks after the third vaccination, and at tumor progression when it occurred. The Qiagen DNeasy Blood extraction Kit was used for extraction of genomic DNA. About this clone itself: No cognate antigen has been identified for it. Base qualities are not provided; no much larger clone lies one nucleotide away.

TCRB CDR3 regions were amplified from about 1.9 ug genomic DNA, or all available DNA if less, using the immunoSEQ assay. Multiplex PCR used 60 forward primers for TCR V beta segments and 13 reverse primers for J beta segments. To estimate reads per starting template, synthetic control templates were spiked into each sample at limiting dilution. The Illumina HiSeq System generated sequencing reads of 87 bp. The paper's data handling went like this. PCR and sequencing errors were removed by a nearest neighbor algorithm that merged closely related sequences. TCR overlap was defined as the percentage of unique tumor TCR beta sequences that were also present in the same patient's peripheral blood. TCRdb's version of the immuneACCESS table is confined to in-frame rearrangements and falls short of the full clone set. An unresolved V gene accounts for under half of the shortfall where checked; the remainder is of unknown origin. The V and J calls and the clone size are those of that table, but D and trimming were determined from the DNA. The sample contains approximately 92,000 clones, approximately 80% of them found a single time. The ten largest clones represent about 5% of the sample.

The germline V gene specifies ENHRY as CDR1 and SYGVKD as CDR2. The CDR3 holds 13 amino acids from the cysteine to the phenylalanine. The sequence is cut down to CDR3 DNA, 39 bases in frame from base 1. V is cut by 4 bases and J by 2 bases, and the space between the germline ends is 8 bases. This sequence originates from a human donor with glioblastoma. The starting material was blood, obtained after dendritic cell vaccination. The V and J genes are TRBV10-3 and TRBJ2-5; no D gene can be assigned with confidence. The encoded CDR3 is CAISVQVQETQYF. The DNA reads as follows: TGTGCCATCAGTGTTCAGGTACAAGAGACCCAGTACTTC.